This section outlines one T cell receptor beta chain sequence together with its context. This sample is part of a study of blood T cell repertoires in COVID-19. Under the authors' procedure: Using reference gene primer amplification, nucleated cell counts were estimated. Profiled with immunoSEQ multiplex PCR; TCRdb holds only in-frame clones, not every one. V, J and clone size reflect that table, while D and trimming were determined from the DNA. The sample consists of 110,000 or so clones, under 80% of them appearing once. This CDR3 has 14 amino acids. The V end was cut by 4 bases, the J end by 2 bases, with 11 bases between. Germline assignment: CDR1 SEHNR and CDR2 FQNEAQ (reference sequence).

This TCR derives from a woman in her 70s with acute or convalescent COVID-19. Material: peripheral blood. The chain is built from TRBV7-9 and TRBJ2-5; TRBD2 might be the D (5 bases). CDR3 DNA sequence: TGTGCCAGCAGCTCCGGACTGCTACAAGAGACCCAGTACTTC. Translating it yields CASSSGLLQETQYF.